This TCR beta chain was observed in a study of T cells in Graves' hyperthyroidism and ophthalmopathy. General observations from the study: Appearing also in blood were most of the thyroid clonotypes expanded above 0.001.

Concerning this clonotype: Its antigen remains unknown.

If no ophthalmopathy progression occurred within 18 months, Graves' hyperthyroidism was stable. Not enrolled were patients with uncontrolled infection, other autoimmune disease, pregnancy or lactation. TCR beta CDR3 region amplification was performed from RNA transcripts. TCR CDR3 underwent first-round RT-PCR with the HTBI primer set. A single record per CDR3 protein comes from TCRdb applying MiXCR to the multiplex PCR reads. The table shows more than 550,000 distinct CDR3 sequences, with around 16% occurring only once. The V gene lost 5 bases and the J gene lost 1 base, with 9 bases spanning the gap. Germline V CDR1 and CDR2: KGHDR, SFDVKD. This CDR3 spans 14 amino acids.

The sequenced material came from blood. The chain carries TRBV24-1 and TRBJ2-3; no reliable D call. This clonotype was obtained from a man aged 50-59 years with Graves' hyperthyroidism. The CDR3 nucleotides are TGTGCCACCAGTGGGAGTATGGGCACAGATACGCAGTATTTT. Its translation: CATSGSMGTDTQYF.